This TCR beta chain was recovered during a study of shared clonotypes between healthy human individuals. Background on the study: Per donor, CD8 memory used one plate, CD8 naive used two, CD4 memory used three and CD4 naive used three. Whole-study results and caveats: The diversity represented, both genetic and in exposure history, was limited by few donors.

Running of the assay took place at deep level. Generated by immunoSEQ multiplex PCR, the TCRdb table keeps only in-frame clones and is missing some. The repertoire consists of about 2.2 million clones, with roughly 91% occurring once and the leading ten covering 1.5% to 2%. Trimming removed 3 bases from V and 3 bases from J, with 12 bases in between. Germline CDR1 is WNHNN and CDR2 is SYGVQD (reference sequence). The CDR3 runs 14 residues. Naive-designated CD8 cells lacked CD45RO, were positively enriched for CCR7, and omitted terminally differentiated effector memory CD45RA+ cells. All of the donors resided in Nashville, Tennessee, and each was a Caucasian adult. Details on this clone: The target antigen is unknown.

The rearrangement uses TRBV10-1 and TRBJ2-7; TRBD1 is a possible D gene (6 bases). What was sequenced was naive CD8+ T cells from PBMCs. This clonotype was obtained from a man aged 18 to 30 in good health. Some clones in this sample may be carry-over from other donors' samples. This CDR3 is CASSDRRDNYEQYF. The CDR3 DNA is TGCGCCAGCAGTGACCGCAGGGACAACTACGAGCAGTACTTC.